This TCR beta chain was retrieved from a study of Graves' ophthalmopathy and Graves' hyperthyroidism. Amplified material comprised TCR beta CDR3 regions derived from RNA transcripts. Second-round multiplex PCR came after first-round RT-PCR with HTBI primers. TCRdb redid the calling of the multiplex PCR reads with MiXCR, one entry per CDR3 protein. This table holds roughly 610,000 distinct CDR3 sequences, about a fifth found once. The receptor was isolated from a woman between 18 and 29 years old with stable Graves' hyperthyroidism. Some clones in this sample may be carry-over from other donors' samples. The specimen sequenced was peripheral blood.

CDR3 in DNA: TGTGCCAGCAGTTTATCATCGAGAATGAGACAGCCCCAGCATTTT. It encodes CASSLSSRMRQPQHF. The V gene is TRBV12-3 or TRBV12-4, the J gene TRBJ1-5; D gene unclear. V was clipped by 2 bases and J by 7 bases, with 15 bases between them. There are 15 residues in the CDR3.